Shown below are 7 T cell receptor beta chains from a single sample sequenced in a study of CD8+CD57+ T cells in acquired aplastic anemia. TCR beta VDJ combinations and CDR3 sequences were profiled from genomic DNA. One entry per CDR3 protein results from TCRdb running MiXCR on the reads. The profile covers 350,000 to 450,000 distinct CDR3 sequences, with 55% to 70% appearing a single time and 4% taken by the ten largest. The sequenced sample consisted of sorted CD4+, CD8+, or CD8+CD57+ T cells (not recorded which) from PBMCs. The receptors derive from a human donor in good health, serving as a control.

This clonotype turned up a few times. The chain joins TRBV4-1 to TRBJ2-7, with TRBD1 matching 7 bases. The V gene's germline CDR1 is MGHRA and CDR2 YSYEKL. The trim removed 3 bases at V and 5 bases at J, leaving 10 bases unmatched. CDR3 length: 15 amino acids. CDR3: CASSHQGQPKNEQYF. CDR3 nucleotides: TGCGCCAGCAGCCACCAGGGACAGCCTAAGAACGAGCAGTACTTC.

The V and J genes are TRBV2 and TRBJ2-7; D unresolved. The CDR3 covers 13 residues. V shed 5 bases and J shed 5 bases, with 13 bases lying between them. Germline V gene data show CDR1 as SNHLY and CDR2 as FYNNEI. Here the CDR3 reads CASSWPNQNEQYF. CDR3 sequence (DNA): TGTGCCAGCAGTTGGCCGAACCAAAACGAGCAGTACTTC. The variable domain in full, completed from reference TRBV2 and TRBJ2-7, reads EPEVTQTPSHQVTQMGQEVILRCVPISNHLYFYWYRQILGQKVEFLVSFYNNEISEKSEIFDDQFSVERPDGSNFTLKIRSTKLEDSAMYFCASSWPNQNEQYFGPGTRLTVT.

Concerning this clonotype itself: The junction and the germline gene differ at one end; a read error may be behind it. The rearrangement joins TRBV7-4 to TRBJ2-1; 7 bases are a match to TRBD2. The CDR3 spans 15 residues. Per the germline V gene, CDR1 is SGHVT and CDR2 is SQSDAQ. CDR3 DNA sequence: TGTGCCACCAGTGCCCCACGGGGGGTTAACAATGAGGAGTTCTTC. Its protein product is CATSAPRGVNNEEFF.

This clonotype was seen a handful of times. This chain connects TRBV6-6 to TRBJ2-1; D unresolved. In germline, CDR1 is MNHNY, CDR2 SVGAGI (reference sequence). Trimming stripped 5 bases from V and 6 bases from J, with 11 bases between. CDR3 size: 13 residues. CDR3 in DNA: TGTGCCAGCAGTGAGTTGAGTATCAATGAGCAGTTCTTC. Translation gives CASSELSINEQFF.

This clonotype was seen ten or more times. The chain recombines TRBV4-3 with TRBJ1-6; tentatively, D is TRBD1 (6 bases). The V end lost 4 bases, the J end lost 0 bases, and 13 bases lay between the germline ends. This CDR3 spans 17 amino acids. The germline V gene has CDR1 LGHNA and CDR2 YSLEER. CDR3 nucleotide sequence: TGCGCCAGCAGCCGAACGACACAGGGCTCCTATAATTCACCCCTCCACTTT. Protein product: CASSRTTQGSYNSPLHF.

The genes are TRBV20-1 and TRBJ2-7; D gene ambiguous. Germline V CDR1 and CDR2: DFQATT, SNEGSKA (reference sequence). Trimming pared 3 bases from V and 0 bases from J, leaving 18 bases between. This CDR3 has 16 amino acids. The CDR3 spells CSASDLTGYSSYEQYF. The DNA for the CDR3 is TGCAGTGCTAGTGACTTGACGGGTTACAGCTCCTACGAGCAGTACTTC.

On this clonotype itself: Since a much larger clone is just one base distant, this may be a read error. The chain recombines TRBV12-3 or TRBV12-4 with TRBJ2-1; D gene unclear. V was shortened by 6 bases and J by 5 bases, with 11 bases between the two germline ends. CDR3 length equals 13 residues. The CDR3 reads CASSRRTHNEQFF. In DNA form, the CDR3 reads TGTGCCAGCAGCCGAAGGACCCACAATGAGCAGTTCTTC.